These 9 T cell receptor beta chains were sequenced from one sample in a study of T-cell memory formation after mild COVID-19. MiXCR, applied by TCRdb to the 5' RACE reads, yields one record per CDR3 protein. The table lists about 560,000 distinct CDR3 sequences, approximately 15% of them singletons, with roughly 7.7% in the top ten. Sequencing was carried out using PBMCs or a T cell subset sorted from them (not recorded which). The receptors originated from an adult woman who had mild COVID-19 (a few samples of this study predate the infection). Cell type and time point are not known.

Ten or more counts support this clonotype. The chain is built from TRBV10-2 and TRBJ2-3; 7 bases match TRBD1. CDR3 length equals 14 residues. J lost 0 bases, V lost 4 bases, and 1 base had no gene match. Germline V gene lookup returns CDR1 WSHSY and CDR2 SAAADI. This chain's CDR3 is CASSGQGSTDTQYF. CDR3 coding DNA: TGCGCCAGCAGTGGACAGGGAAGCACAGATACGCAGTATTTT.

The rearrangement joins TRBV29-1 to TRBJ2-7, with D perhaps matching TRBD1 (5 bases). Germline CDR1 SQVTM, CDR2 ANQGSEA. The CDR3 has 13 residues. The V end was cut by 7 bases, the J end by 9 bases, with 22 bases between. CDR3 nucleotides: TGCAGCGCCCGACAGAGTTCTACCCACGGGCAGTACTTC. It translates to CSARQSSTHGQYF.

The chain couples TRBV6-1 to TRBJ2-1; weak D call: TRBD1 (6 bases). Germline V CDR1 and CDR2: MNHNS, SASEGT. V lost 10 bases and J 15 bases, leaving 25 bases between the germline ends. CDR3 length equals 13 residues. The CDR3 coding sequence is TGTGCCATCCAGGGACAAGGGATCCCTTGGTGGTTCTTC. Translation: CAIQGQGIPWWFF.

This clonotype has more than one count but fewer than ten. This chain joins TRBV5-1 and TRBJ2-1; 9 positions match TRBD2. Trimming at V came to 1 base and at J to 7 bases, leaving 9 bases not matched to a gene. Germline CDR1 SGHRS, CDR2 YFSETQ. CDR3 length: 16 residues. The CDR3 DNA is TGCGCCAGCAGCTTGCCCGGGGGACTAGCCTTTAATGAGCAGTTCTTC. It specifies CASSLPGGLAFNEQFF.

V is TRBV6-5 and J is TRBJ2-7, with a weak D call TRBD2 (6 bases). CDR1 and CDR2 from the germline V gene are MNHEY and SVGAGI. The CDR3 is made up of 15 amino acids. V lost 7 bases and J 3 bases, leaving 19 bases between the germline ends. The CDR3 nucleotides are TGTGCCAGCACATTGGGGCGAGGAGGGTTCTACGAGCAGTACTTC. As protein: CASTLGRGGFYEQYF.

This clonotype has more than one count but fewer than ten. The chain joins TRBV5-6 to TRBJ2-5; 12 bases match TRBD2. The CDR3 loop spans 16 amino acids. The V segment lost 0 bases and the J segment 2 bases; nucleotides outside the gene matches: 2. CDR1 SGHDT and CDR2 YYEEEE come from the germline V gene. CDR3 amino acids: CASSLGTSGEQETQYF. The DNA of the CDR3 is TGTGCCAGCAGCTTGGGGACTAGCGGGGAACAAGAGACCCAGTACTTC.

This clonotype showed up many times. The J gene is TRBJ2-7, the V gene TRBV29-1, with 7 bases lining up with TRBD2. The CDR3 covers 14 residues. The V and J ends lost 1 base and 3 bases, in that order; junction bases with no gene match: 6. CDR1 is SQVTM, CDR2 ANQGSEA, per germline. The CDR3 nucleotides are TGCAGCGTTGAAGGGGAGGGGTTAGGCTACGAGCAGTACTTC. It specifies CSVEGEGLGYEQYF.

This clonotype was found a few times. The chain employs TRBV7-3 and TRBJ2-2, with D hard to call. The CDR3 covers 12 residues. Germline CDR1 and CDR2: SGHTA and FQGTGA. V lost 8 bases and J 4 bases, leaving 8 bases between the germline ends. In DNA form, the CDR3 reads TGTGCCAGCGGTCTCGGCACCGGGGAGCTGTTTTTT. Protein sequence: CASGLGTGELFF.

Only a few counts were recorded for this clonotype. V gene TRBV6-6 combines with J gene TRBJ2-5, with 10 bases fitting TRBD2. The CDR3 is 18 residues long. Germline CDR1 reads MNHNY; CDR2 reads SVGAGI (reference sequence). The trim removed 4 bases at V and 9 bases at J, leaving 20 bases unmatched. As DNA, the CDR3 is TGTGCCAGCAGTTCCGGGGGTCTCAGCGGGGGGGCCGCAGTCGCCCAGTACTTC. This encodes CASSSGGLSGGAAVAQYF.